This T cell receptor (beta chain) was sequenced during a study of early stage breast cancer tumors. Only in-frame clones appear in the TCRdb table, and some are missing; sequencing was by immunoSEQ multiplex PCR. Among some 4,000 clones listed, 60% to 80% were seen once. Material: breast tumor tissue. The receptor was isolated from a person aged 40 to 49 with breast cancer.

CDR3 amino acids: CASSQRTGKDTQYF. The CDR3 coding sequence is TGTGCCAGCAGCCAACGGACAGGGAAAGATACGCAGTATTTT. This chain connects TRBV5-4 to TRBJ2-3, with 8 bases that match TRBD1. V lost 4 bases and J lost 5; bases outside the gene matches: 6. Germline V gene data show CDR1 as SGHNT and CDR2 as YYREEE (reference sequence). There are 14 residues in the CDR3.